This T cell receptor (beta chain) was documented in a study of T cells in narcolepsy. The data were produced by immunoSEQ multiplex PCR, yet TCRdb's version contains in-frame clones alone and is incomplete. The table has some 25,000 clones, approximately 85% seen once. Germline V lookup: CDR1 SNHLY, CDR2 FYNNEI. The CDR3 is 14 amino acids. As regards this clone: One end of the junction fails to match germline, which may point to a read error. Other DNA sequences of this sample code for an identical CDR3.

The chain combines TRBV2 with TRBJ2-2, with TRBD1 matching 7 bases. The TCR was taken from a human donor with narcolepsy. Material for sequencing was CD45RA- memory CD4+ T cells from PBMCs. CDR3 DNA sequence: TGTGCCAGTGCTAGGGGGCGCAGCACCGGAGAGCTGTTTTTT. It translates to CASARGRSTGELFF.